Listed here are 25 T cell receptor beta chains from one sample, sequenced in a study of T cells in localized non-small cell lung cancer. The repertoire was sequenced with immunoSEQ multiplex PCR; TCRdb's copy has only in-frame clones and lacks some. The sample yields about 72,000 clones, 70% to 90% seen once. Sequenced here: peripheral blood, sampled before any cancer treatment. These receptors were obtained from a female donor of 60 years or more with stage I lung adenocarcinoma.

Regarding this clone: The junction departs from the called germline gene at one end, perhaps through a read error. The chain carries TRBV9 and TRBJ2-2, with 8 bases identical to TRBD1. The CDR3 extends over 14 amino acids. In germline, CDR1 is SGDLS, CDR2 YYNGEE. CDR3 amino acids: CASSAGVGDRPIYF. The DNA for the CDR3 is TGTGCCAGCAGCGCAGGGGTGGGGGACAGGCCTATCTATTTT.

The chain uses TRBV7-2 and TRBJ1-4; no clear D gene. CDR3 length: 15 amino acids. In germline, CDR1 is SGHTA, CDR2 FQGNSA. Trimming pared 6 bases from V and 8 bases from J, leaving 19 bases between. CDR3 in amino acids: CASSLEGRGMEKLFF. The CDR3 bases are TGTGCCAGCAGTCTAGAGGGTCGGGGTATGGAAAAACTGTTTTTT.

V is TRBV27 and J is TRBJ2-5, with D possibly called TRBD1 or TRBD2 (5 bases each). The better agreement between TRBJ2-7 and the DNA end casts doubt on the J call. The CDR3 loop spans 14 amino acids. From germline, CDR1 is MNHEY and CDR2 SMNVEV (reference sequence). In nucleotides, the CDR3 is TGTGCCAGCAGCCGCCGGGACGGGCCCTACGAGCAGTACTTC. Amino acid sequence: CASSRRDGPYEQYF.

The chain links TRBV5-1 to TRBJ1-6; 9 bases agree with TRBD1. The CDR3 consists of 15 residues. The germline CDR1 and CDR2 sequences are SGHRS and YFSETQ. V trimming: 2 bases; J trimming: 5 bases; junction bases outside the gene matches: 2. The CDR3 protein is CASSFGQGNNSPLHF. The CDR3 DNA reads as TGCGCCAGCAGCTTCGGACAGGGGAATAATTCACCCCTCCACTTT.

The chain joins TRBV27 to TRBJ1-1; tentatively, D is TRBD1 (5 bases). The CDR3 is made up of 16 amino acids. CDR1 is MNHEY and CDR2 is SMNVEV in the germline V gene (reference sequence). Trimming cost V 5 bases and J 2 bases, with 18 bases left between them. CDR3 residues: CASSPYRGSSNTEAFF. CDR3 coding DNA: TGTGCCAGCAGTCCCTATCGGGGGTCCTCAAACACTGAAGCTTTCTTT.

The CDR3 spells CAISGGVNQPQHF. The CDR3 DNA is TGTGCCATCAGTGGGGGGGTGAACCAGCCCCAGCATTTT. The rearrangement joins TRBV10-3 to TRBJ1-5; tentatively, D is TRBD1 (5 bases). Germline V gene data show CDR1 as ENHRY and CDR2 as SYGVKD. There are 13 residues in the CDR3. V dropped 4 bases and J dropped 7 bases, with 11 bases sitting between them.

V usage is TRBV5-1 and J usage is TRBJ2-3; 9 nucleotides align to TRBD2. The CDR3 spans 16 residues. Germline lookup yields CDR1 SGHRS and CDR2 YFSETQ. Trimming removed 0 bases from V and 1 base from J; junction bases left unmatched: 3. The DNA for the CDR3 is TGCGCCAGCAGCTTGGAGACTAGCGGTGGCACAGATACGCAGTATTTT. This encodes CASSLETSGGTDTQYF. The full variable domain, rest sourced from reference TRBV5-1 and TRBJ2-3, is KAGVTQTPRYLIKTRGQQVTLSCSPISGHRSVSWYQQTPGQGLQFLFEYFSETQRNKGNFPGRFSGRQFSNSRSEMNVSTLELGDSALYLCASSLETSGGTDTQYFGPGTRLTVL.

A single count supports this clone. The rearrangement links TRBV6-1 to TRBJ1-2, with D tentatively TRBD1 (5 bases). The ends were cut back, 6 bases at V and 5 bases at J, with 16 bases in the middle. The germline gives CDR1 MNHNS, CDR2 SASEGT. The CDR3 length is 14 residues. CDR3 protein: CASRLTVPSYGYTF. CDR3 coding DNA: TGTGCCAGCAGGTTGACAGTCCCCTCTTATGGCTACACCTTC.

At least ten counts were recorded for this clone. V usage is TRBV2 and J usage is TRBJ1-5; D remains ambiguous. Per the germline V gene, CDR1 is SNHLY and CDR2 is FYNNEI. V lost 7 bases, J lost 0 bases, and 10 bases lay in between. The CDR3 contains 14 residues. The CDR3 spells CASTLEGSNQPQHF. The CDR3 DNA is TGTGCCAGCACCCTCGAGGGTAGCAATCAGCCCCAGCATTTT.

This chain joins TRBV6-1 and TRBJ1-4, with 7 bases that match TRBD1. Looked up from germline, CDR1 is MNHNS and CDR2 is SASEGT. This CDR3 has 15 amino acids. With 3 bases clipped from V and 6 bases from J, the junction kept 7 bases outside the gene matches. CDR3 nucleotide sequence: TGTGCCAGCAGTGATACAGGGGCGGCGGATGAAAAACTGTTTTTT. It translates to CASSDTGAADEKLFF.

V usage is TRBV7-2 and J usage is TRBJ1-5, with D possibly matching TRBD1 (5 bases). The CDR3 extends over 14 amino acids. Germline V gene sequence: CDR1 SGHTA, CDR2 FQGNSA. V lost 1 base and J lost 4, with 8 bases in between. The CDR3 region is CASSLVKGNQPQHF. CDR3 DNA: TGTGCCAGCAGCTTAGTAAAGGGGAATCAGCCCCAGCATTTT.

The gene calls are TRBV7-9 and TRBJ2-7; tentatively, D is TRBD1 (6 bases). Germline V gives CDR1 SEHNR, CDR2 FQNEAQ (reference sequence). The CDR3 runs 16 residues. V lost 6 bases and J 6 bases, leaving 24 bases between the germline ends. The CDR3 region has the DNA TGTGCCAGCAGTCGAGGGGGACAAACCCTAGGGGCCGAGCAGTACTTC. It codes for CASSRGGQTLGAEQYF. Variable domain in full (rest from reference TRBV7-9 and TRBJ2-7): DTGVSQNPRHKITKRGQNVTFRCDPISEHNRLYWYRQTLGQGPEFLTYFQNEAQLEKSRLLSDRFSAERPKGSFSTLEIQRTEQGDSAMYLCASSRGGQTLGAEQYFGPGTRLTVT.

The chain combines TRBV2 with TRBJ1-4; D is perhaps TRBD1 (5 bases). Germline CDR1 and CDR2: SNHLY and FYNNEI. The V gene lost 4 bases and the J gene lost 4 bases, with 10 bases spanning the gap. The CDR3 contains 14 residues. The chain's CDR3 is CASSGGTVNEKLFF. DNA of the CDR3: TGTGCCAGCAGTGGGGGGACCGTTAATGAAAAACTGTTTTTT. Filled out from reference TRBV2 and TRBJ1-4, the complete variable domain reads EPEVTQTPSHQVTQMGQEVILRCVPISNHLYFYWYRQILGQKVEFLVSFYNNEISEKSEIFDDQFSVERPDGSNFTLKIRSTKLEDSAMYFCASSGGTVNEKLFFGSGTQLSVL.

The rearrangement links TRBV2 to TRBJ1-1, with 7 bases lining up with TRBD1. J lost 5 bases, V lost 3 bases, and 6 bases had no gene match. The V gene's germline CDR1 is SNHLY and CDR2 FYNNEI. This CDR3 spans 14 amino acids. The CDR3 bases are TGTGCCAGCAGTGAGGAGGGGGCTCGGACTGAAGCTTTCTTT. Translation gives CASSEEGARTEAFF.

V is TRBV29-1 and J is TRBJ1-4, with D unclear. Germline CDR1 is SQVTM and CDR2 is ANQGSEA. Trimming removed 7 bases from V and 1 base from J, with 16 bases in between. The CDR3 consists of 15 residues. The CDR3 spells CSATPPGGTNEKLFF. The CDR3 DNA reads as TGCAGCGCTACCCCCCCGGGAGGAACTAATGAAAAACTGTTTTTT.

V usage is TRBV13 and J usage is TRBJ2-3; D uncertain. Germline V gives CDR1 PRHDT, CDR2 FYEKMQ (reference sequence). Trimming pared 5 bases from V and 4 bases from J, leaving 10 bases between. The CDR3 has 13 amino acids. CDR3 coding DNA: TGTGCCAGCAGCCCCCTAAACTCAGATACGCAGTATTTT. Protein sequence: CASSPLNSDTQYF.

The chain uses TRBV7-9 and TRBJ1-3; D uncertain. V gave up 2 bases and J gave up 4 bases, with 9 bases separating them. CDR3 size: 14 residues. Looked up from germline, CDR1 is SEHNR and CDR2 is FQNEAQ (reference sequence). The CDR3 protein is CASSLLVGGNTIYF. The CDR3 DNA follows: TGTGCCAGCAGCTTATTGGTGGGGGGAAACACCATATATTTT.

The CDR3 spells CASSPTGGREKLFF. DNA for the CDR3: TGTGCCAGCAGTCCGACAGGGGGACGGGAAAAACTGTTTTTT. The V call is TRBV5-4, the J call TRBJ1-4; TRBD1 matches 9 bases. This CDR3 is 14 amino acids long. The ends lost 5 bases at V and 8 bases at J; junction bases unmatched: 7. Per the germline V gene, CDR1 is SGHNT and CDR2 is YYREEE (reference sequence).

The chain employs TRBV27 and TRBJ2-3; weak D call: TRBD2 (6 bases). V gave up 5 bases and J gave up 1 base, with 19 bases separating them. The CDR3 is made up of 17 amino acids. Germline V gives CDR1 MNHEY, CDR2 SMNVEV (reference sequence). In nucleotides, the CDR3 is TGTGCCAGCAGTGTAGGGACTCTCGCGGGTGGCACAGATACGCAGTATTTT. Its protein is CASSVGTLAGGTDTQYF.

The DNA for the CDR3 is TGCGCCAGCAGCACCGGACAGGTCTCTGGAAACACCATATATTTT. This gives the protein CASSTGQVSGNTIYF. The chain is built from TRBV5-1 and TRBJ1-3, with 7 bases that match TRBD1. The CDR3 spans 15 residues. The germline CDR1 and CDR2 sequences are SGHRS and YFSETQ. The V segment lost 4 bases and the J segment 0 bases; nucleotides outside the gene matches: 4.

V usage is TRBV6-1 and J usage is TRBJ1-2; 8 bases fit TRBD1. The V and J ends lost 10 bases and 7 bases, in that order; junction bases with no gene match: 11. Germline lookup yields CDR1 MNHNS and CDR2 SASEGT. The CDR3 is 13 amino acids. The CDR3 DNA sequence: TGTGCCACCTTCGCGGACAGGGTGAGTGGCTACACCTTC. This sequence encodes CATFADRVSGYTF.

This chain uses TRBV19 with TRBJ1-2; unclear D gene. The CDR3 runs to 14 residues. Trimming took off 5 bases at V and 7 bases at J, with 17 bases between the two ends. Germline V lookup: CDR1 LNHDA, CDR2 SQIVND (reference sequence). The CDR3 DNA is TGTGCCAGTAGTTCGGCAGCGAGCTGGGGTGGCTACACCTTC. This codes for CASSSAASWGGYTF.

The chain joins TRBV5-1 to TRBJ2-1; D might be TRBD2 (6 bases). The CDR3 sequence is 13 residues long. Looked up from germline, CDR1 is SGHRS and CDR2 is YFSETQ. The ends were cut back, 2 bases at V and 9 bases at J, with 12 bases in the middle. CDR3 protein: CASSFGRDGEQFF. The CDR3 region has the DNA TGCGCCAGCAGCTTCGGGCGGGATGGTGAGCAGTTCTTC.

The CDR3 sequence is CAWSSRYFYGYTF. CDR3 DNA: TGTGCCTGGAGTTCACGGTACTTCTATGGCTACACCTTC. The chain carries TRBV30 and TRBJ1-2; no reliable D call. The germline V and J ends were trimmed by 2 bases and 4 bases, with 11 bases remaining between them. The CDR3 is 13 residues long. Per the germline V gene, CDR1 is GTSNPN and CDR2 is SVGIG (reference sequence).

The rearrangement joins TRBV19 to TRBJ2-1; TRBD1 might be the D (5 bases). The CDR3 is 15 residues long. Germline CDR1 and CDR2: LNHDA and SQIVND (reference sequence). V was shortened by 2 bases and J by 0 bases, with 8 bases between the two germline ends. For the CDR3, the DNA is TGTGCCAGTAGTATAAGGGGAAGCTCCTACAATGAGCAGTTCTTC. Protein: CASSIRGSSYNEQFF.